These T cell receptor beta chains were read from a single sample in a study of identical twins. TCRdb processed the 5' RACE reads anew with MiXCR; each CDR3 protein has one entry. The table has about 660,000 distinct CDR3 sequences, 8.6% seen once; the top ten hold 0.85% to 1%. This sample also belongs to another study, concerning yellow fever vaccine responses in identical twins.

Sequenced: PBMCs. These receptors originate from a woman between 18 and 29 years old in good health. CDR3s include the opening cysteine and the closing phenylalanine or tryptophan. D genes are given only for firm matches. Clone size is not always given. Where it is, it says once, few, many or a class for expanded clones.

V gene: TRBV3-1
D gene: TRBD2
clone size: few
J gene: TRBJ2-7
CDR3 protein: CASSYEGGGYEQYF
CDR3 DNA: TGTGCCAGCAGCTATGAGGGCGGGGGCTACGAGCAGTACTTC

V gene: TRBV28
D gene: -
clone size: few
J gene: TRBJ1-5
CDR3 protein: CASSSWTVSNQPQHF
CDR3 DNA: TGTGCCAGCAGTTCCTGGACAGTTAGCAATCAGCCCCAGCATTTT

V gene: TRBV12-3/TRBV12-4
D gene: -
clone size: -
J gene: TRBJ2-1
CDR3 protein: CASSFDGDYNEQFF
CDR3 DNA: TGTGCCAGCAGTTTTGACGGAGACTACAATGAGCAGTTCTTC

V gene: TRBV12-3/TRBV12-4
D gene: -
clone size: many
J gene: TRBJ2-4
CDR3 protein: CASRGSTVQYF
CDR3 DNA: TGTGCCAGCAGAGGGAGTACAGTTCAGTACTTC

V gene: TRBV20-1
D gene: -
clone size: many
J gene: TRBJ2-5
CDR3 protein: CSAGTRDPVLETQYF
CDR3 DNA: TGCAGTGCTGGAACGAGGGACCCCGTATTAGAGACCCAGTACTTC

V gene: TRBV2
D gene: -
clone size: -
J gene: TRBJ1-4
CDR3 protein: CASSETGTAPSVFF
CDR3 DNA: TGTGCCAGCAGTGAAACCGGGACGGCACCCTCGGTGTTTTTT

V gene: TRBV20-1
D gene: -
clone size: few
J gene: TRBJ1-5
CDR3 protein: CSATRSLGNQPQHF
CDR3 DNA: TGCAGTGCTACTCGCTCCTTGGGCAATCAGCCCCAGCATTTT

V gene: TRBV11-2
D gene: TRBD2
clone size: many
J gene: TRBJ2-3
CDR3 protein: CASTRATGGLGTDTQYF
CDR3 DNA: TGTGCCAGCACCCGAGCAACGGGGGGGCTGGGTACAGATACGCAGTATTTT

V gene: TRBV20-1
D gene: TRBD2
clone size: many
J gene: TRBJ2-7
CDR3 protein: CSARGAAGVTSYEQYF
CDR3 DNA: TGCAGTGCTAGAGGTGCAGCGGGGGTCACATCCTACGAGCAGTACTTC

V gene: TRBV12-3/TRBV12-4
D gene: -
clone size: many
J gene: TRBJ1-1
CDR3 protein: CASSLGERARKAFF
CDR3 DNA: TGTGCCAGCAGTTTGGGGGAAAGGGCGAGGAAAGCTTTCTTT

V gene: TRBV7-2
D gene: TRBD2
clone size: few
J gene: TRBJ2-7
CDR3 protein: CASSIYAGESSYEQYF
CDR3 DNA: TGTGCCAGCAGCATTTATGCGGGGGAAAGCTCCTACGAGCAGTACTTC

V gene: TRBV4-3
D gene: -
clone size: few
J gene: TRBJ2-7
CDR3 protein: CASSQDVSYEQYF
CDR3 DNA: TGCGCCAGCAGCCAAGACGTGAGCTACGAGCAGTACTTC

V gene: TRBV5-1
D gene: -
clone size: -
J gene: TRBJ1-1
CDR3 protein: CASSLNSEPRGEAFF
CDR3 DNA: TGCGCCAGCAGCTTGAATTCGGAACCCCGTGGTGAAGCTTTCTTT

V gene: TRBV20-1
D gene: TRBD2
clone size: -
J gene: TRBJ2-5
CDR3 protein: CSAVTSGETQYF
CDR3 DNA: TGCAGTGCCGTAACTAGCGGGGAGACCCAGTACTTC

V gene: TRBV12-3/TRBV12-4
D gene: -
clone size: many
J gene: TRBJ2-5
CDR3 protein: CASSLAQETQYF
CDR3 DNA: TGTGCCAGCAGTTTAGCTCAAGAGACCCAGTACTTC